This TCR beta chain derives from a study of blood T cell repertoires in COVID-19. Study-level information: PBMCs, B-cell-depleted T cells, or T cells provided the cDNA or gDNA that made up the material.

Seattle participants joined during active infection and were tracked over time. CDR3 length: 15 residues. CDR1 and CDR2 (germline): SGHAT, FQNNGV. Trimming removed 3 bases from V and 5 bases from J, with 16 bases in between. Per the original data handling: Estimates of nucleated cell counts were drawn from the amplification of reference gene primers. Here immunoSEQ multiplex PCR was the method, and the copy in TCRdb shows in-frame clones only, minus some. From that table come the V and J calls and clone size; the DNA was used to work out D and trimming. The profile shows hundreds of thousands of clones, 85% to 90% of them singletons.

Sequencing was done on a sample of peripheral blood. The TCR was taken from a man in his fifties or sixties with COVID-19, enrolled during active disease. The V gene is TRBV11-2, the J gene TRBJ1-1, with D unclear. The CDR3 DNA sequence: TGTGCCAGCAGCTTGGAGGGAGGGTTTGGAACTGAAGCTTTCTTT. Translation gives CASSLEGGFGTEAFF.